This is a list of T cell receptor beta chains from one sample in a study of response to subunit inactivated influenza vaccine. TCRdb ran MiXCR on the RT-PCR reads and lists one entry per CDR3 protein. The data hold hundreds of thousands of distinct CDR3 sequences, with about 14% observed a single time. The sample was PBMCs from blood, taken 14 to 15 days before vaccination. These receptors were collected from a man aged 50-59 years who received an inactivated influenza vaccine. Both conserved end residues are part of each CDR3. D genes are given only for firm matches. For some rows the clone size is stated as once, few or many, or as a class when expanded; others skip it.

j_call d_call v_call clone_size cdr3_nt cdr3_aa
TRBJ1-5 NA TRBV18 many TGTGCCAGCTCACGGGAAAAGAGCAATCAGCCCCAGCATTTT CASSREKSNQPQHF
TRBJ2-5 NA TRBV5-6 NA TGTGCCAGCAGCTTGGTTCGCGGGACGGAAGACACCCAGTACTTC CASSLVRGTEDTQYF
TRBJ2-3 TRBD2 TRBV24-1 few TGTGCCACCGGTGAATCTAGCGGGGGGGCCGGTTTCACAGATACGCAGTATTTT CATGESSGGAGFTDTQYF
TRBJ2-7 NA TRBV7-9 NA TGTGCCAGCAGCTTAGTGTATCCCAGGACCAATTCCTACGAGCAGTACTTC CASSLVYPRTNSYEQYF
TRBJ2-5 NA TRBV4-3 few TGCGCCAGCAGCCAAGATGGGACCGGATGGGAGACCCAGTACTTC CASSQDGTGWETQYF
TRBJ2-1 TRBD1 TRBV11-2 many TGTGCCAGCAGCTTAGATGCGTCAGGGGGCATAAGCTCCTACAATGAGCAGTTCTTC CASSLDASGGISSYNEQFF
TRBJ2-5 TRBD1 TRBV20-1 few TGCAGTGCTCCCGGGACAGCTCGGTCCCAGTACTTC CSAPGTARSQYF
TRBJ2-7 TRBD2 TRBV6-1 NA TGTGCCAGCAGGGGCGGGACTAGCAGACCCTACGAGCAGTACTTC CASRGGTSRPYEQYF
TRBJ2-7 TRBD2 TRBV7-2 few TGTGCCAGCAGCTTCTCCTCCGCGGGAGGGGATAATTACGAGCAGTACTTC CASSFSSAGGDNYEQYF
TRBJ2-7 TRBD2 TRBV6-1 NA TGTGCCAGCGCAACTAGCGGGAGTCCTCAGTACGAGCAGTACTTC CASATSGSPQYEQYF
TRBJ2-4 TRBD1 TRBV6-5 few TGTGCCAGCAGTTACTCTCTCGGGACAGGGGGCCAAGCCAAAAACATTCAGTACTTC CASSYSLGTGGQAKNIQYF
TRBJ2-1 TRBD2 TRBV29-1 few TGCAGCGTGGGCGGGGGGACCCGGGAGTACCTTTCTATCTACAATGAGCAGTTCTTC CSVGGGTREYLSIYNEQFF
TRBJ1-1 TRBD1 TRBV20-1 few TGCAGTGCTACGACAGGGACCCTTGAAGCTTTCTTT CSATTGTLEAFF
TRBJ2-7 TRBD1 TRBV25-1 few TGTGCCAGCAGGGACAGGGGGATCAACGAGCAGTACTTC CASRDRGINEQYF
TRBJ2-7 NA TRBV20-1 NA TGCAGTGCCCAACGATACGAGCAGTACTTC CSAQRYEQYF
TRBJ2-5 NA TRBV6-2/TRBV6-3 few TGTGCCAGCAGTTACTCGGTGGCGGACCAAGAGACCCAGTACTTC CASSYSVADQETQYF
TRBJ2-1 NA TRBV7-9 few TGTGCCAGCAGCTTAGAGGTGGACCGACGGGGAAACTTC CASSLEVDRRGNF
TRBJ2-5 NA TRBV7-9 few TGTGCCAGCAGCCTCCAGAGGGACCAGGAGACCCAGTACTTC CASSLQRDQETQYF
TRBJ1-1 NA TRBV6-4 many TGTGCCAGCAGCGCCGACAGGAACACTGAAGCTTTCTTT CASSADRNTEAFF
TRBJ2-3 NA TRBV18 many TGTGCCAGCAGCCCTGTTCGGAGCACAGATACGCAGTATTTT CASSPVRSTDTQYF
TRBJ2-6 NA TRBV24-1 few TGTGCCACCAGTGATTGGAAAGAGGGGGAGGCTGGGGCCAACGTCCTGACTTTC CATSDWKEGEAGANVLTF
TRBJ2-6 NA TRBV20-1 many TGCAGTGCCGTGGACCCCGGGACACGAAGCTCTGGGGCCAACGTCCTGACTTTC CSAVDPGTRSSGANVLTF
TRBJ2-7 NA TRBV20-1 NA TGCAGTGCTAGGACACAGTACAGTAGCTCCTACGAGCAGTACTTC CSARTQYSSSYEQYF
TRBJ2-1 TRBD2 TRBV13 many TGTGCCAGCAGCTCCGGACTAGCGCAGGCCCATGAGCAGTTCTTC CASSSGLAQAHEQFF
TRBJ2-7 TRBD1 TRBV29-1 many TGCAGCGTTCGACAGGGGGCCTCCTACGAGCAGTACTTC CSVRQGASYEQYF
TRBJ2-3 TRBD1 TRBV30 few TGTGCCTGGAGAAAGTACAGGGGGCCCAGCACAGATACGCAGTATTTT CAWRKYRGPSTDTQYF
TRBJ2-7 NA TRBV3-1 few TGTGCCAGCAGCCAAGTGTTCGCGCAGGGGTACGAGCAGTACTTC CASSQVFAQGYEQYF
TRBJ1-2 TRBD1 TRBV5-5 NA TGTGCCAGCACCGACGCTGACAGGGGGATCCTTTATGGCTACACCTTC CASTDADRGILYGYTF